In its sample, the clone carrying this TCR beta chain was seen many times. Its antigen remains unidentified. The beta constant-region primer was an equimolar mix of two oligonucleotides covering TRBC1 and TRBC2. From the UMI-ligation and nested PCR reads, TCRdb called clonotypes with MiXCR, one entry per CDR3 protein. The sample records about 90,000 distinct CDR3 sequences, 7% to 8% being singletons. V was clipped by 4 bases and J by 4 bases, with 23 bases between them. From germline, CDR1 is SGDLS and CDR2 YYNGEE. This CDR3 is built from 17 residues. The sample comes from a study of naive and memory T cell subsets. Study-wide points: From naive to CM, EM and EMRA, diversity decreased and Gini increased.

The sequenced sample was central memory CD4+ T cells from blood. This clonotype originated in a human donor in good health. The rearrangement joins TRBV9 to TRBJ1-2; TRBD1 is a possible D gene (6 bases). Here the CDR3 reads CASSPVGGGQTLYGYTF. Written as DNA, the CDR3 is TGTGCCAGCAGCCCCGTGGGGGGGGGCCAAACCCTCTATGGCTACACCTTC.